The 20 T cell receptor beta chains reported below all come from one sample, sequenced in a study of a mutant IDH1 vaccine in newly diagnosed glioma. Profiling relied on immunoSEQ multiplex PCR, and the TCRdb table lists in-frame clones only, not all of them. The sample yields over 55,000 clones, around nine tenths seen once. Time point specified: week 11, during vaccination. Each dose delivered 300 ug of mutant IDH1 20-mer peptide subcutaneously with imiquimod. Their antigens are not known. Sequencing used PBMCs, obtained from a glioma patient whose treatment included an IDH1 peptide vaccine. Source of these receptors: a man in his forties with glioma.

The sample holds one count of this clone. The rearrangement uses TRBV25-1 and TRBJ2-7; D perhaps matches TRBD2 (5 bases). This CDR3 spans 13 amino acids. The ends were cut back, 8 bases at V and 2 bases at J, with 13 bases in the middle. Germline-derived CDR1 and CDR2 are MGHDK and SYGVNS. Here the CDR3 DNA reads TGTGCCAGCCGGGATGACGTTACCTACGAGCAGTACTTC. This translates into CASRDDVTYEQYF.

This clone was recorded only once. The gene calls are TRBV7-3 and TRBJ2-6; the D is unclear. The CDR3 covers 15 residues. Germline V gene data show CDR1 as SGHTA and CDR2 as FQGTGA. V lost 0 bases, J lost 2 bases, and 5 bases lay in between. For the CDR3, the DNA is TGTGCCAGCAGCTTAACCCAGCCTGGGGCCAACGTCCTGACTTTC. Translated, it gives CASSLTQPGANVLTF. The full variable domain, completed using reference TRBV7-3 and TRBJ2-6, is GAGVSQTPSNKVTEKGKYVELRCDPISGHTALYWYRQSLGQGPEFLIYFQGTGAADDSGLPNDRFFAVRPEGSVSTLKIQRTERGDSAVYLCASSLTQPGANVLTFGAGSRLTVL.

This chain uses TRBV6-1 with TRBJ1-1; TRBD1 agrees at 10 bases. There are 12 residues in the CDR3. The germline gives CDR1 MNHNS, CDR2 SASEGT. V lost 10 bases, J lost 3 bases, and 2 bases stayed unmatched. The CDR3 nucleotides are TGTGCCACCGGGACAGGGGACACTGAAGCTTTCTTT. Protein sequence: CATGTGDTEAFF.

This rearrangement joins TRBV4-1 to TRBJ2-2; no firm D call. The V end was cut by 4 bases, the J end by 7 bases, with 7 bases between. CDR1 and CDR2 (germline): MGHRA, YSYEKL. The CDR3 runs to 12 residues. The CDR3 DNA sequence: TGCGCCAGCAGCCGGAGTGTCGGGGAGCTGTTTTTT. Translation: CASSRSVGELFF.

This chain joins TRBV19 and TRBJ2-5; D is possibly TRBD2 (6 bases). The J call may be faulty, since TRBJ2-7 better matches the DNA end. Looked up from germline, CDR1 is LNHDA and CDR2 is SQIVND (reference sequence). There are 15 residues in the CDR3. The CDR3 DNA reads as TGTGCCAGTAGTAAAGAGGTCGGGAGCTCCTACGAGCAGTACTTC. It specifies CASSKEVGSSYEQYF.

Here the CDR3 reads CASSLGMGQGAYGYTF. CDR3 coding DNA: TGTGCCAGCAGCTTGGGTATGGGACAGGGGGCCTATGGCTACACCTTC. This chain links TRBV5-6 with TRBJ1-2, with 12 bases fitting TRBD1. Germline CDR1 SGHDT, CDR2 YYEEEE. CDR3 length: 16 residues. The trim removed 0 bases at V and 4 bases at J, leaving 4 bases unmatched.

The V gene is TRBV7-2, the J gene TRBJ1-5, with TRBD1 identical over 8 bases. Germline values: CDR1 SGHTA, CDR2 FQGNSA. The CDR3 is made up of 14 amino acids. V lost 6 bases, J lost 7 bases, and 8 bases stayed unmatched. The CDR3 DNA reads TGTGCCAGCAGGTGGACAGGGTTACAACAGCCCCAGCATTTT. It is translated as CASRWTGLQQPQHF.

The V and J genes are TRBV7-9 and TRBJ2-7, with unresolved D. The CDR3 has 11 amino acids. The germline gives CDR1 SEHNR, CDR2 FQNEAQ (reference sequence). Trimming cost V 5 bases and J 5 bases, with 7 bases left between them. The CDR3 loop reads CASSLMDEQYF. CDR3 nucleotides: TGTGCCAGCAGCCTCATGGACGAGCAGTACTTC.

The chain joins TRBV27 to TRBJ2-1, with D perhaps matching TRBD1 or TRBD2 (6 bases each). The CDR3 has 14 amino acids. Trimming stripped 10 bases from V and 4 bases from J, with 17 bases between. The germline gives CDR1 MNHEY, CDR2 SMNVEV (reference sequence). The CDR3 here is CATGGGRRYNEQFF. Written as DNA, the CDR3 is TGTGCCACCGGGGGCGGTAGGAGGTACAATGAGCAGTTCTTC.

The chain links TRBV19 to TRBJ2-7; 12 nucleotides line up with TRBD1. The length of the CDR3 is 15 residues. CDR1 is LNHDA, CDR2 SQIVND, per germline (reference sequence). V trimming: 5 bases; J trimming: 3 bases; junction bases outside the gene matches: 5. The CDR3 DNA is TGTGCCAGTAGTGTAGGGACAGGGGGCTACTACGAGCAGTACTTC. Translated, it gives CASSVGTGGYYEQYF.

This clone has a handful of counts. The chain uses TRBV7-8 and TRBJ2-2, with D perhaps TRBD1 (8 bases). There are 17 residues in the CDR3. The V and J ends lost 4 bases and 1 base respectively, with 16 bases between them. CDR1 and CDR2 from the germline V gene are SGHVS and FQNEAQ. Written as DNA, the CDR3 is TGTGCCAGCAGCTCTCTCAGCGGGACAGGGAACACCGGGGAGCTGTTTTTT. It codes for CASSSLSGTGNTGELFF.

V gene TRBV28 combines with J gene TRBJ1-2; D gene uncertain. Between the trimmed V and J ends, which lost 2 bases and 1 base, there was a span of 11 bases. CDR1 is MDHEN, CDR2 SYDVKM, per germline. The CDR3 consists of 15 residues. DNA of the CDR3: TGTGCCAGCAGTTTAAGACCAGGAGGTAACTATGGCTACACCTTC. As protein: CASSLRPGGNYGYTF.

The chain links TRBV10-3 to TRBJ2-1, with 12 bases lining up with TRBD2. V gave up 4 bases and J gave up 2 bases; unmatched junction bases: 9. This CDR3 spans 18 amino acids. Germline values: CDR1 ENHRY, CDR2 SYGVKD. The CDR3, as DNA: TGTGCCATCAGTGTAGGGACTAGCGGGCGAAGAGCCTACAATGAGCAGTTCTTC. Protein: CAISVGTSGRRAYNEQFF.

This chain uses TRBV7-9 with TRBJ1-2; 7 positions agree with TRBD1. The CDR3 runs to 12 residues. Trimming removed 5 bases from V and 8 bases from J; junction bases left unmatched: 5. The germline V gene has CDR1 SEHNR and CDR2 FQNEAQ (reference sequence). CDR3 sequence: CASSVGTEGYTF. Written as DNA, the CDR3 is TGTGCCAGCAGCGTCGGGACAGAAGGCTACACCTTC.

V is TRBV7-2 and J is TRBJ1-2, with 7 bases aligning to TRBD1. This CDR3 comprises 14 residues. V was pared by 5 bases and J by 4 bases, with 7 bases of the junction left unmatched. CDR1 is SGHTA and CDR2 is FQGNSA in the germline V gene. Here the CDR3 reads CASSAYRGTYGYTF. CDR3 coding DNA: TGTGCCAGCAGCGCATACAGGGGTACCTATGGCTACACCTTC.

The rearrangement links TRBV21-1 to TRBJ2-2; the D call of TRBD2 is as the table states it, not checked on the DNA. TRBV21-1 is a documented pseudogene. The CDR3 is 16 amino acids. CDR3 DNA: TGTGCCAGCAGCAAAGCCGGGGAGTTGAACACCGGGGAGCTGTTTTTT. Translated, it gives CASSKAGELNTGELFF.

V is TRBV15 and J is TRBJ2-7, with D possibly being TRBD2 (6 bases). From germline, CDR1 is LNHNV and CDR2 YYDKDF (reference sequence). The CDR3 covers 15 residues. The V end was cut by 3 bases, the J end by 3 bases, with 15 bases between. CDR3 nucleotide sequence: TGTGCCACCAGCAGGGGGGGACGGCGGTACTACGAGCAGTACTTC. This gives the protein CATSRGGRRYYEQYF.

The V and J genes are TRBV18 and TRBJ1-1; the D gene is possibly TRBD1 (6 bases). V was cut by 2 bases and J by 4 bases, with 11 bases left in between. CDR1 is KGHSH, CDR2 LQKENI, per germline. The CDR3 is 14 amino acids. The CDR3 region is CASSPGGAVTEAFF. The CDR3 nucleotides read TGTGCCAGCTCACCAGGGGGCGCGGTCACTGAAGCTTTCTTT.

The chain is built from TRBV30 and TRBJ1-1; D gene uncertain. Germline-derived CDR1 and CDR2 are GTSNPN and SVGIG (reference sequence). Between the trimmed V and J ends, which lost 3 bases and 4 bases, there was a span of 12 bases. The CDR3 covers 13 residues. CDR3 protein: CAWRLDKGTEAFF. The CDR3 region has the DNA TGTGCCTGGAGGCTCGATAAGGGCACTGAAGCTTTCTTT.

This clone was observed once. The V call is TRBV7-2, the J call TRBJ1-2; D might be TRBD1 (5 bases). The germline V and J ends were trimmed by 9 bases and 1 base, with 15 bases remaining between them. Germline V gives CDR1 SGHTA, CDR2 FQGNSA. CDR3 length: 14 residues. This chain's CDR3 is CASTYSGGNYGYTF. The CDR3, as DNA: TGTGCCAGTACCTACTCGGGGGGTAACTATGGCTACACCTTC.